The clone carrying this T cell receptor (beta chain) is judged medium-sized. Its antigen is undetermined. This specimen belongs to a study of T-cell reconstitution after alpha-beta-depleted transplantation in children. Broader study findings: Surviving recipient cells, namely T cells and thymic progenitors, were the source of high day-60 TCRbeta diversity in some patients. One year post-transplant, T-cell counts and diversity were largely derived from T cells produced anew.

The V end lost 5 bases, the J end lost 6 bases, and 9 bases lay between the germline ends. Germline V gene sequence: CDR1 SGHNT, CDR2 YENEEA. The CDR3 sequence is 12 residues long. TCRbeta library preparation incorporated unique molecular identifiers. Each CDR3 protein gets one entry after TCRdb re-called the PCR reads with MiXCR. The data contain approximately 6,400 distinct CDR3 sequences, around 15% of them seen just once; the ten biggest clones take up roughly 5.7%. This TCR was recovered from a boy aged 10-17 years with acute lymphoblastic leukemia, due to receive a stem cell transplant. The rearrangement uses TRBV11-3 and TRBJ2-3; D uncertain. Sequenced material: PBMCs, taken before TCRalphabeta/CD19-depleted stem cell transplant. The CDR3 DNA sequence: TGTGCCAGCAGCGCGTTTGCTGATACGCAGTATTTT. This codes for CASSAFADTQYF.